These T cell receptor beta chains were read from a single sample in a study of shared clonotypes between healthy human individuals. Clones were read by immunoSEQ multiplex PCR, and TCRdb kept only the in-frame ones, dropping some. The repertoire consists of hundreds of thousands of clones, with around 95% occurring once and the leading ten covering about 0.11%. Sequences were obtained from naive CD8+ T cells sorted from blood. These receptors all stem from a woman aged 25 to 39 in good health. Each CDR3 is given with its conserved first and last residue. D genes are given only for firm matches. A clone size is listed for some rows: how often the clone was seen (once, few, many), or a class if it is expanded.

D	J	size	V	DNA	CDR3
TRBD2	TRBJ2-7	once	TRBV13	TGTGCCAGCAGAGCGTTGCGGGAGGGCCGCTACGAGCAGTACTTC	CASRALREGRYEQYF
NA	TRBJ2-3	NA	TRBV11-3	TGTGCCAGCAGCTCCGAGAGGGGGGCCTACACAGATACGCAGTATTTT	CASSSERGAYTDTQYF
NA	TRBJ1-5	NA	TRBV5-8	TGTGCCAGCAGCTTGGAGGGGTTTCAGCCCCAGCATTTT	CASSLEGFQPQHF
NA	TRBJ2-7	NA	TRBV7-9	TGTGCCAGCAGCTTATCCCACTTAGGGCCAGCTACCTACGAGCAGTACTTC	CASSLSHLGPATYEQYF
NA	TRBJ2-1	NA	TRBV15	TGTGCCACCAGCAGAGAAGCCACGGACGGGTACAATGAGCAGTTCTTC	CATSREATDGYNEQFF
NA	TRBJ2-1	NA	TRBV29-1	TGCAGCGTCCTGGGGTGGCAGGGTAGAGATGAGCAGTTCTTC	CSVLGWQGRDEQFF
NA	TRBJ2-7	NA	TRBV27	TGTGCCAGCAGTCCCCCGACTAGAAGCTACGAGCAGTACTTC	CASSPPTRSYEQYF
TRBD1	TRBJ1-6	NA	TRBV7-6	TGTGCCAGCAGCTTCGGACAGGGATATAATTCACCCCTCCACTTT	CASSFGQGYNSPLHF
TRBD1	TRBJ1-1	NA	TRBV28	TGTGCCAGCCCTCCTTTAAGGGGACAGGGGGCCGACACTGAAGCTTTCTTT	CASPPLRGQGADTEAFF
NA	TRBJ1-5	NA	TRBV10-3	TGTGCCATCAGTGAGTTGGGGGCAGGGGATCAGCCCCAGCATTTT	CAISELGAGDQPQHF
NA	TRBJ2-1	NA	TRBV18	TGTGCCAGCTCACGTCCCTTTGATGAGCAGTTCTTC	CASSRPFDEQFF
NA	TRBJ1-1	NA	TRBV5-6	TGTGCCAGCAGCTTGGTGACGACGTGGGGCCACACTGAAGCTTTCTTT	CASSLVTTWGHTEAFF
NA	TRBJ2-7	NA	TRBV25-1	TGTGCCAGCAGGAGGGGCGACTACGAGCAGTACTTC	CASRRGDYEQYF
NA	TRBJ2-6	NA	TRBV23-1	TGCGCCAGCAGTCAGTTCGGCTCTGGGGCCAACGTCCTGACTTTC	CASSQFGSGANVLTF
NA	TRBJ2-7	NA	TRBV2	TGTGCCAGCACTCCCTCAAATTCCTACGAGCAGTACTTC	CASTPSNSYEQYF
TRBD2	TRBJ2-1	NA	TRBV28	TGTGCCAGCAGTTTCGGACTAGCGGGTGGGTTCCAGTTCTTC	CASSFGLAGGFQFF
TRBD2	TRBJ2-1	NA	TRBV28	TGTGCCAGCAGTGGGCCGGGACTAGCGGCCTACAATGAGCAGTTCTTC	CASSGPGLAAYNEQFF
TRBD1	TRBJ2-5	NA	TRBV4-1	TGCGCCAGCAGCCATCAGGGGGTTGGAGAGACCCAGTACTTC	CASSHQGVGETQYF
TRBD2	TRBJ2-1	once	TRBV7-9	TGTGCCAGCAGCTTTGAAGCGGGAGGACCCGACAATGAGCAGTTCTTC	CASSFEAGGPDNEQFF
NA	TRBJ2-4	NA	TRBV15	TGTGCCACCAGCAGGGTATCAGCAGAAAACATTCAGTACTTC	CATSRVSAENIQYF
NA	TRBJ1-1	NA	TRBV2	TGTGCCAGCAGTGAAGAGGGGGGACAGAACACTGAAGCTTTCTTT	CASSEEGGQNTEAFF
NA	TRBJ2-7	NA	TRBV6-1	TGTGCCAGCAGTGAAGCCCCGGGACCGCAGAACGAGCAGTACTTC	CASSEAPGPQNEQYF
NA	TRBJ2-6	NA	TRBV27	TGTGCCAGCAGTTTGAGGGTCTCTGGGGCCAACGTCCTGACTTTC	CASSLRVSGANVLTF
NA	TRBJ2-1	NA	TRBV28	TGTGCCAGCAGCCCCTATGTAGGGAGCAATGAGCAGTTCTTC	CASSPYVGSNEQFF
NA	TRBJ1-2	NA	TRBV20-1	TGCAGTGCTTGGGGTGGCTACACCTTC	CSAWGGYTF
TRBD1	TRBJ1-2	NA	TRBV9	TGTGCCAGCAGGGGGGGACAGAACTATGGCTACACCTTC	CASRGGQNYGYTF
NA	TRBJ2-7	NA	TRBV2	TGTGCCAGCCTTACAGGTAAAACGACCTACGAGCAGTACTTC	CASLTGKTTYEQYF
TRBD1	TRBJ1-1	once	TRBV7-9	TGTGCCAGCAGCCATGCTCATAGGTACGGACAGGGGTCCAATGAAGCTTTCTTT	CASSHAHRYGQGSNEAFF
NA	TRBJ1-3	NA	TRBV4-1	TGCGCCAGCAGCCAGGACCGCTCTGGAAACACCATATATTTT	CASSQDRSGNTIYF
NA	TRBJ2-2	NA	TRBV28	TGTGCCAGCACTTTCCTCGTGGAGAACACCGGGGAGCTGTTTTTT	CASTFLVENTGELFF
NA	TRBJ2-1	NA	TRBV9	TGTGCCAGCAGCGTAGACGGGGTCCGCTACAATGAGCAGTTCTTC	CASSVDGVRYNEQFF
NA	TRBJ2-7	NA	TRBV7-6	TGTGCCAGCAGCTTAGGTCGGGGGCCTTACGAGCAGTACTTC	CASSLGRGPYEQYF
TRBD2	TRBJ2-7	NA	TRBV19	TGTGCCAGTAGTATTAGCGGGAGTTCCTACGAGCAGTACTTC	CASSISGSSYEQYF
NA	TRBJ2-1	NA	TRBV25-1	TGTGCCAGCACGAGAGCCGGGGGCAATGAGCAGTTCTTC	CASTRAGGNEQFF
TRBD2	TRBJ2-1	once	TRBV4-1	TGCGCCAGCAGCCTGAGGGCGACTAGCGGGAGGGACAATGAGCAGTTCTTC	CASSLRATSGRDNEQFF
TRBD1	TRBJ2-7	NA	TRBV27	TGTGCCAGCAGTTTAGGAAAAGGGACAGGGGACTACGAGCAGTACTTC	CASSLGKGTGDYEQYF
NA	TRBJ2-2	once	TRBV25-1	TGTGCCAGCAACCTGAACACCGGGGAGCTGTTTTTT	CASNLNTGELFF
NA	TRBJ2-7	NA	TRBV7-6	TGTGCCAGCAGCCCCGACACCTACGAGCAGTACTTC	CASSPDTYEQYF
TRBD1	TRBJ2-7	NA	TRBV7-9	TGTGCCAGCAGCCTAACCGGGACAGGGGGCTTCGAGCAGTACTTC	CASSLTGTGGFEQYF
NA	TRBJ2-7	NA	TRBV5-1	TGCGCCAGCAGGAGGGTGACAGACTACGAGCAGTACTTC	CASRRVTDYEQYF
NA	TRBJ2-1	NA	TRBV7-9	TGTGCCAGCAGCTCACCCGACACCCTCTTC	CASSSPDTLF
NA	TRBJ1-3	NA	TRBV28	TGTGCCAGCAGTTTAACCCCCGGAAACACCATATATTTT	CASSLTPGNTIYF